Following are 23 T cell receptor beta chains from one sample sequenced in a study of blood T cell repertoires in COVID-19 (dated by TCRdb to the early 2020s). Library preparation was by the immunoSEQ multiplex PCR assay. TCRdb's version of the immuneACCESS table is confined to in-frame rearrangements and falls short of the full clone set. An unresolved V gene accounts for under half of the shortfall where checked; the remainder is of unknown origin. This sample holds a few hundred thousand clones; approximately 79% were observed only once. Under 4.5% of the sample lies in the top ten. Sequencing was carried out using PBMCs or T cells enriched from blood (not recorded which). These receptors all come from a young man with acute COVID-19.

The chain carries TRBV21-1 and TRBJ1-4; TRBD1 is the table's D call and was not checked against the DNA. TRBV21-1 has pseudogene status. There are 14 residues in the CDR3. CDR3 in amino acids: CAGQWGQNNEKLFF. Here the CDR3 DNA reads TGTGCCGGCCAATGGGGACAGAATAATGAAAAACTGTTTTTT.

This chain links TRBV7-8 with TRBJ2-1; TRBD2 is a possible D gene (7 bases). This CDR3 comprises 14 residues. Trimming removed 2 bases at V and 6 bases at J, with 11 bases between. Germline-derived CDR1 and CDR2 are SGHVS and FQNEAQ. The CDR3 bases are TGTGCCAGCAGCTTATGGGGAGGGGGCAATGAGCAGTTCTTC. This codes for CASSLWGGGNEQFF.

V gene TRBV4-1 combines with J gene TRBJ2-1, with D tentatively TRBD2 (6 bases). The CDR3 spans 18 residues. Trimming left V 2 bases short and J 8 bases short, with 25 bases between. Germline CDR1 and CDR2: MGHRA and YSYEKL. The CDR3 region is CASSQNELAAVVGDEQFF. As DNA, the CDR3 is TGCGCCAGCAGCCAAAACGAACTAGCCGCGGTGGTTGGGGATGAGCAGTTCTTC.

The chain couples TRBV19 to TRBJ2-3; 7 bases align to TRBD1. Trimming at V came to 0 bases and at J to 9 bases, leaving 0 bases not matched to a gene. Germline V gives CDR1 LNHDA, CDR2 SQIVND (reference sequence). The CDR3 loop spans 12 amino acids. DNA for the CDR3: TGTGCCAGTAGTATAGACAGGGGGACGCAGTATTTT. Translation gives CASSIDRGTQYF.

This clone was seen ten or more times. The chain uses TRBV5-1 and TRBJ1-1; D unresolved. The CDR3 has 15 amino acids. Germline V gene data show CDR1 as SGHRS and CDR2 as YFSETQ. The V end lost 1 base, the J end lost 0 bases, and 10 bases lay between the germline ends. This CDR3 reads CASSLNTHLNTEAFF. The CDR3 nucleotides read TGCGCCAGCAGCTTGAATACTCATCTGAACACTGAAGCTTTCTTT. Based on the CDR3 plus reference TRBV5-1 and TRBJ1-1, the full variable domain is KAGVTQTPRYLIKTRGQQVTLSCSPISGHRSVSWYQQTPGQGLQFLFEYFSETQRNKGNFPGRFSGRQFSNSRSEMNVSTLELGDSALYLCASSLNTHLNTEAFFGQGTRLTVV.

The chain is built from TRBV7-8 and TRBJ1-1, with a possible D match to TRBD1 (5 bases). The CDR3 length is 14 residues. V lost 3 bases and J 0 bases, leaving 8 bases between the germline ends. The germline CDR1 and CDR2 sequences are SGHVS and FQNEAQ. CDR3 region: CASSFSRVNTEAFF. In DNA form, the CDR3 reads TGTGCCAGCAGCTTTTCCAGGGTGAACACTGAAGCTTTCTTT.

The chain carries TRBV7-9 and TRBJ1-1; 8 positions agree with TRBD1. V shed 5 bases, J shed 0 bases, and the junction held 5 bases outside the gene matches. CDR3 length equals 15 residues. Germline V gene lookup returns CDR1 SEHNR and CDR2 FQNEAQ (reference sequence). This CDR3 reads CASSGTGGLNTEAFF. CDR3 DNA sequence: TGTGCCAGCAGCGGTACAGGGGGTCTGAACACTGAAGCTTTCTTT.

In this sample, this clone turned up a few times. The genes are TRBV24-1 and TRBJ2-2, with D perhaps matching TRBD1 (6 bases). Germline CDR1 reads KGHDR; CDR2 reads SFDVKD. Trimming took off 4 bases at V and 16 bases at J, with 12 bases between the two ends. The CDR3 has 11 residues. The CDR3 DNA follows: TGTGCCACCAGTGAGCCGGGACACCAGTTTTTT. Protein sequence: CATSEPGHQFF.

The rearrangement joins TRBV27 to TRBJ1-1; D not resolved. This CDR3 contains 15 residues. V lost 0 bases, J lost 0 bases, and 8 bases lay in between. In germline, CDR1 is MNHEY, CDR2 SMNVEV (reference sequence). The CDR3 DNA reads as TGTGCCAGCAGTTTATCTCGGGGAGTGAACACTGAAGCTTTCTTT. Residues: CASSLSRGVNTEAFF.

This clone was seen once. This chain links TRBV6-5 with TRBJ2-7; 7 bases match TRBD1. The CDR3 is made up of 15 amino acids. The V gene's germline CDR1 is MNHEY and CDR2 SVGAGI. V lost 6 bases, J lost 6 bases, and 14 bases stayed unmatched. The CDR3 DNA sequence: TGTGCCAGCAGCCAATATAACAGGGGTGCCGGCGAGCAGTACGTC. This encodes CASSQYNRGAGEQYV.

The chain is built from TRBV3-1 (or the pseudogene TRBV3-2) and TRBJ2-5; the match to TRBD2 covers 11 bases. Trimming at V came to 1 base and at J to 5 bases, leaving 18 bases not matched to a gene. Germline-derived CDR1 and CDR2 are LGHDT and YNNKEL (reference sequence). This CDR3 has 20 amino acids. In DNA form, the CDR3 reads TGTGCCAGCAGCCAAGCCCTGGGGCTAGCGGGAGGTATCGGAGCCGAGACCCAGTACTTC. Translating gives CASSQALGLAGGIGAETQYF.

V gene TRBV28 combines with J gene TRBJ1-1, with a tentative D call TRBD1 (5 bases). CDR3 length: 13 amino acids. Trimming stripped 8 bases from V and 1 base from J, with 11 bases between. Germline values: CDR1 MDHEN, CDR2 SYDVKM. This chain's CDR3 is CASLGHPNTEAFF. DNA for the CDR3: TGTGCCAGCCTAGGACACCCGAACACTGAAGCTTTCTTT.

This clone was counted only a few times. This chain connects TRBV9 to TRBJ1-3; D is unresolved. Germline V gives CDR1 SGDLS, CDR2 YYNGEE. Between the trimmed V and J ends, which lost 3 bases and 2 bases, there was a span of 9 bases. The CDR3 is 14 amino acids. CDR3 DNA: TGTGCCAGCAGCGGAGGGCGCCCTGGAAACACCATATATTTT. Its protein product is CASSGGRPGNTIYF.

The V call is TRBV6-6, the J call TRBJ2-1; D gene unclear. Trimming removed 2 bases at V and 9 bases at J, with 5 bases between. Germline V lookup: CDR1 MNHNY, CDR2 SVGAGI (reference sequence). CDR3 length: 11 residues. This CDR3 is CASSYRSEQFF. In DNA form, the CDR3 reads TGTGCCAGCAGTTACCGGAGTGAGCAGTTCTTC.

The chain is built from TRBV18 and TRBJ1-6; D is undetermined. The V and J ends lost 8 bases and 10 bases respectively, with 18 bases between them. CDR1 KGHSH and CDR2 LQKENI come from the germline V gene. This CDR3 has 14 residues. In DNA form, the CDR3 reads TGTGCCAGCGGCAAGACCGGGGAGCGGTCACCCCTCCACTTT. It yields the protein CASGKTGERSPLHF.

The V gene is TRBV7-2, the J gene TRBJ2-3; 7 positions match TRBD2. The J segment lost 6 bases and the V segment lost 0 bases, leaving 15 bases of the junction unmatched. Germline V lookup: CDR1 SGHTA, CDR2 FQGNSA. This CDR3 has 18 amino acids. Written as DNA, the CDR3 is TGTGCCAGCAGCTTAGCCCAGCAGGGAAGCGGGGCGTGGGATACGCAGTATTTT. It codes for CASSLAQQGSGAWDTQYF.

This clone is a singleton in its sample. The gene calls are TRBV4-3 and TRBJ2-6; D is ambiguous. The CDR3 has 15 residues. CDR1 is LGHNA and CDR2 is YSLEER in the germline V gene. V was trimmed by 0 bases and J by 12 bases, leaving 15 bases between them. DNA of the CDR3: TGCGCCAGCAGCCAAGATCATTCTGGTTTCGGCGTCCTGACTTTC. Its translation: CASSQDHSGFGVLTF.

As for this clone: At the DNA level, this CDR3 is encoded by other sequences in the same sample as well. The chain uses TRBV6-5 and TRBJ1-4, with D hard to call. Germline V gene lookup returns CDR1 MNHEY and CDR2 SVGAGI. This CDR3 has 14 residues. V dropped 5 bases and J dropped 2 bases, with 9 bases sitting between them. CDR3 in amino acids: CASSRGWTNEKLFF. The CDR3 nucleotides read TGTGCCAGCAGTCGAGGTTGGACTAATGAAAAACTGTTTTTT.

This clone has ten or more counts. The rearrangement uses TRBV3-1 (or the pseudogene TRBV3-2) and TRBJ1-3; D not resolved. Germline-derived CDR1 and CDR2 are LGHDT and YNNKEL (reference sequence). The CDR3 length is 17 residues. V lost 1 base, J lost 0 bases, and 13 bases lay in between. The CDR3 nucleotides read TGTGCCAGCAGCCAAGGCCTAGGTTCGAGCTCTGGAAACACCATATATTTT. This gives the protein CASSQGLGSSSGNTIYF.

The chain recombines TRBV6-1 with TRBJ2-7, with 10 bases matching TRBD2. The germline V gene encodes CDR1 MNHNS and CDR2 SASEGT. The V segment lost 6 bases and the J segment 2 bases; nucleotides outside the gene matches: 4. The length of the CDR3 is 14 residues. The CDR3 region has the DNA TGTGCCAGCAGCCAGAGCGGGGGGGCCTACGAGCAGTACGTC. Encoded protein: CASSQSGGAYEQYV.

The chain employs TRBV18 and TRBJ1-6; TRBD1 might be the D (6 bases). Trimming left V 1 base short and J 6 bases short, with 10 bases between. The germline gives CDR1 KGHSH, CDR2 LQKENI. The CDR3 has 15 amino acids. The CDR3 DNA sequence: TGTGCCAGCTCACCACGGACAGCAGTTAATTCACCCCTCCACTTT. It is translated as CASSPRTAVNSPLHF. Filled out from reference TRBV18 and TRBJ1-6, the complete variable domain reads NAGVMQNPRHLVRRRGQEARLRCSPMKGHSHVYWYRQLPEEGLKFMVYLQKENIIDESGMPKERFSAEFPKEGPSILRIQQVVRGDSAAYFCASSPRTAVNSPLHFGNGTRLTVT.

The V and J genes are TRBV28 and TRBJ1-2, with a possible D match to TRBD1 (6 bases). This CDR3 comprises 13 residues. CDR1 and CDR2 (germline): MDHEN, SYDVKM. V lost 7 bases to trimming and J lost 9 bases, with 18 bases between them. The CDR3 nucleotides read TGTGCCAGCACCCGGGGAGGGGGTTGGCGCTACACCTTC. Protein product: CASTRGGGWRYTF.

J is TRBJ2-1 and V is TRBV3-1 (or the pseudogene TRBV3-2); TRBD2 matches 7 bases. Germline values: CDR1 LGHDT, CDR2 YNNKEL (reference sequence). V was pared by 3 bases and J by 3 bases, with 8 bases of the junction left unmatched. CDR3 size: 16 residues. The CDR3: CASSQRVGTNYNEQFF. In DNA form, the CDR3 reads TGTGCCAGCAGCCAGCGGGTCGGGACTAACTACAATGAGCAGTTCTTC.